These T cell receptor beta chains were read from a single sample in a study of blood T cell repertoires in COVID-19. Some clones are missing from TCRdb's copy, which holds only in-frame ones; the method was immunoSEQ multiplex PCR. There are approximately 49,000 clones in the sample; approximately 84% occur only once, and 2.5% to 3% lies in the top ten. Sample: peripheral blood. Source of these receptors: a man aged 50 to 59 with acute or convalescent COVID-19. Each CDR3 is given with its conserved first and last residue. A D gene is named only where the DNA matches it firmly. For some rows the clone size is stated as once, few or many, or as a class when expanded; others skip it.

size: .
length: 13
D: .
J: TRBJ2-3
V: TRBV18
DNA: TGTGCCAGCAGGCAGGCTAGCACAGATACGCAGTATTTT
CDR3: CASRQASTDTQYF

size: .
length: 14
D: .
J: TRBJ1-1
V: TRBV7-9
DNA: TGTGCCAGCAGCTTGGCCCCGGGACACCATGAAGCTTTCTTT
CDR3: CASSLAPGHHEAFF

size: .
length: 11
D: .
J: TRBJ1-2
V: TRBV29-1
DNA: TGCAGCAGCGTCGAATCGGGGGGCTACACCTTC
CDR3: CSSVESGGYTF

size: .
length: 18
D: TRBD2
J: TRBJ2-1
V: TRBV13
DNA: TGTGCCAGCAGCCCAGGACTAGCGGGAGGGCCTTCCGGCAATGAGCAGTTCTTC
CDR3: CASSPGLAGGPSGNEQFF

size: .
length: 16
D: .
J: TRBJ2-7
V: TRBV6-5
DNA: TGTGCCAGCAGTTCCGGGACACGTTATCGTGCCTACGAGCAGTACTTC
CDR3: CASSSGTRYRAYEQYF

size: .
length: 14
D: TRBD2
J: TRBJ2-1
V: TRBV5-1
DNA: TGCGCCAGCAGCTTCAGCGGGGGTCAGGCGGAGCAGTTCTTC
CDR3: CASSFSGGQAEQFF

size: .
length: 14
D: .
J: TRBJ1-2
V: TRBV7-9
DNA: TGTGCCAGCAGCTTAGTATTCCAGGGTCTAGGAGACACCTTC
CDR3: CASSLVFQGLGDTF

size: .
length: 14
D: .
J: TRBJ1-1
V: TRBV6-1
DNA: TGTGCCAGCAGTGAAGCGGCGGAGAACACTGAAGCTTTCTTT
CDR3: CASSEAAENTEAFF

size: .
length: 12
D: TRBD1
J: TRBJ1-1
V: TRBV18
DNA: TGTGCCAGCTCAACACAGGGGACTGAAGCTTTCTTT
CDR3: CASSTQGTEAFF

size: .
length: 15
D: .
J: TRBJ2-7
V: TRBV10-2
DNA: TGCGCCAGCAGTGAGTCTGCAGGGGCAATCTACGAGCAGTACTTC
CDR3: CASSESAGAIYEQYF

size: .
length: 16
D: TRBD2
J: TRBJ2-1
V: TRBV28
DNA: TGTGCCAGCGCCTCGATTCAGGAGCGGGACTACAATGAGCAGTTCTTC
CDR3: CASASIQERDYNEQFF

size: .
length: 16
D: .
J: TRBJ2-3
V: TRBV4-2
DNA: TGTGCCAGCAGCCAAGAAGGGAGTGGGGGCACAGATACGCAGTATTTT
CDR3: CASSQEGSGGTDTQYF

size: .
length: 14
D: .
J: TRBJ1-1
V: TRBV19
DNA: TGTGCCTCATATGAGACAGAGTCGAACACTGAAGCTTTCTTT
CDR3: CASYETESNTEAFF

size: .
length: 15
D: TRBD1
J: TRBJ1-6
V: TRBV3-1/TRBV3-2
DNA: TGTGCCAGCAGCCAAGACAGGGGGCGAAATTCACCCCTCCACTTT
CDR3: CASSQDRGRNSPLHF

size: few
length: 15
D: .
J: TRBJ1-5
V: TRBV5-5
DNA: TGTGCCAGCAGCTTGGGTTGGCAGAAGAATCAGCCCCAGCATTTT
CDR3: CASSLGWQKNQPQHF

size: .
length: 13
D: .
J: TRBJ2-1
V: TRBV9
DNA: TGTGCCAGCAGCGAAGACTCTTACAATGAGCAGTTCTTC
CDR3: CASSEDSYNEQFF

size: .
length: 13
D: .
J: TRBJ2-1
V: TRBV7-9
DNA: TGTGCCAGCAGCTCGACAGTTTACAATGAGCAGTTCTTC
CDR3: CASSSTVYNEQFF

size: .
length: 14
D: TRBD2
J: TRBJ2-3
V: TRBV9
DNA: TGTGCCAGCAGCGTAGCAGCGGGGGCAGATACGCAGTATTTT
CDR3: CASSVAAGADTQYF

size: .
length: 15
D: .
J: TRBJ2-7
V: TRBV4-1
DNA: TGCGCCAGCAGCAGTCAGGCAGGTCCATCCTACGAGCAGTACTTC
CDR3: CASSSQAGPSYEQYF

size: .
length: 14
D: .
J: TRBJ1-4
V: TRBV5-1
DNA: TGCGCCAGCAGCCCAGGGTATAGTAATGAAAAACTGTTTTTT
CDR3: CASSPGYSNEKLFF

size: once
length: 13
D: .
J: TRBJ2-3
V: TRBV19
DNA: TGTGCCAGCCTGGACAGAAGGACAGATACGCAGTATTTT
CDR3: CASLDRRTDTQYF

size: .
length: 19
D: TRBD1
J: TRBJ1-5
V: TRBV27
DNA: TGTGCCAGCAGTTTATCGGCCGGGACAGGAAAATATAGCAATCAGCCCCAGCATTTT
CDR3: CASSLSAGTGKYSNQPQHF

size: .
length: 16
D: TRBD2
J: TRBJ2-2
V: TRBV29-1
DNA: TGCAGCGTTCCAAGGATTAGCGGGAGTTGCACCGGGGAGCTGTTTTTT
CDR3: CSVPRISGSCTGELFF

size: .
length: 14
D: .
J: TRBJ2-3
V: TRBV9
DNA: TGTGCCAGCAGCGTACTACAGAGCACAGATACGCAGTATTTT
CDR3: CASSVLQSTDTQYF

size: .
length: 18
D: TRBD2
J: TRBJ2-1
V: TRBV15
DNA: TGTGCCACCAGCAGAGAATATCCGGGACTAGCGGGATCGAGCGAGCAGTTCTTC
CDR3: CATSREYPGLAGSSEQFF

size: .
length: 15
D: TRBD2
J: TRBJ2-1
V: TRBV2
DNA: TGTGCCAGCAACCTTCTAGCGGGGGCCTACAATGAGCAGTTCTTC
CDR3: CASNLLAGAYNEQFF

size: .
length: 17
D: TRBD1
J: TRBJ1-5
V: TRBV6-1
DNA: TGTGCCAGCAGTGGGCCAACAGGGGGCGTAAGCAATCAGCCCCAGCATTTT
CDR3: CASSGPTGGVSNQPQHF

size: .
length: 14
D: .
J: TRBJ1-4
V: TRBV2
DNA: TGTGCCAGCAGAGAGTGGGACGGGGGTGAAAAACTGTTTTTT
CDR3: CASREWDGGEKLFF

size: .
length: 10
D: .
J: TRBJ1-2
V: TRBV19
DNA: TGTGCCACCCAGGACTATGGCTACACCTTC
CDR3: CATQDYGYTF

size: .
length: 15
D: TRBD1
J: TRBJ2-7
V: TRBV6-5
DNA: TGTGCCAGCAGACTAGAGGACAGGGATTTTCTCGAGCAGTACTTC
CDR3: CASRLEDRDFLEQYF

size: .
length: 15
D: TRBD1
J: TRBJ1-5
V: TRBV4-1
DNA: TGCGCCAGCAGTCTGACAGGGTCGGAAGGACAGCCCCAGCATTTT
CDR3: CASSLTGSEGQPQHF

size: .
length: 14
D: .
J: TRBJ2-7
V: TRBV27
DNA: TGTGCCAGCAGTTTCCTAAGTCGCTCCTACGAGCAGTACTTC
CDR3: CASSFLSRSYEQYF

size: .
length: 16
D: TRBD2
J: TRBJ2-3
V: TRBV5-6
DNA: TGTGCCAGCAGCTTGGCCGCGCGGGGGGGCCTGGATACGCAGTATTTT
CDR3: CASSLAARGGLDTQYF

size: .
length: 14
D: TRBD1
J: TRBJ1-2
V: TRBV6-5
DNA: TGTGCCAGCAGCCCGGGACAGGACTTCTATGGCTACACCTTC
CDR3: CASSPGQDFYGYTF

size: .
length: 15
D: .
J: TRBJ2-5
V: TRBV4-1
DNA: TGCGCCAGCAGCCAAGTCCAGGGGATTCAAGAGACCCAGTACTTC
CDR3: CASSQVQGIQETQYF